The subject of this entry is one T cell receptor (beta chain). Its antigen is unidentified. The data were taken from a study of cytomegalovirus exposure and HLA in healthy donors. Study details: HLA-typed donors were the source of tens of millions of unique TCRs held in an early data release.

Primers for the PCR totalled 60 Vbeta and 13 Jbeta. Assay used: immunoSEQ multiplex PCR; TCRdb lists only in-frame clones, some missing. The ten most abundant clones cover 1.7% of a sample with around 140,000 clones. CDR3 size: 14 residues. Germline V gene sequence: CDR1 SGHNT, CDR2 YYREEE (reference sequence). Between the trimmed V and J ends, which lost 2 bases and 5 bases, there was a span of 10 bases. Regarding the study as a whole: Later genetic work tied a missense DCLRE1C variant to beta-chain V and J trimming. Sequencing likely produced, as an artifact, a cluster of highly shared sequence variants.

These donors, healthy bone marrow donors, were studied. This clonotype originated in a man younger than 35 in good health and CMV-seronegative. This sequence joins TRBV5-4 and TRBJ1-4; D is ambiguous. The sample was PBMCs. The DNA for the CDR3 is TGTGCCAGCAGCTTTTCAGGAGGAAATGAAAAACTGTTTTTT. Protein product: CASSFSGGNEKLFF.